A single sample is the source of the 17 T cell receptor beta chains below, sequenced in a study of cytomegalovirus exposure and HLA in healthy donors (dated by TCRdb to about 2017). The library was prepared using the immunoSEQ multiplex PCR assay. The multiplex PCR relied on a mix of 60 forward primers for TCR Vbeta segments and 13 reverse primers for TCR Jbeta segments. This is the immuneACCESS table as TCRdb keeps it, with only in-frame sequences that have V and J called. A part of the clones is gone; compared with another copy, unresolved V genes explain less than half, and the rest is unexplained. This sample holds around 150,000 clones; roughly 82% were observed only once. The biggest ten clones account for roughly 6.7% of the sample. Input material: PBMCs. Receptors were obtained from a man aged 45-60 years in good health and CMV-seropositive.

This CDR3 reads CASSEELVDYNEQFF. For the CDR3, the DNA is TGCGCCAGCAGCGAGGAACTAGTCGACTACAATGAGCAGTTCTTC. The rearrangement joins TRBV5-1 to TRBJ2-1; D might be TRBD2 (5 bases). The germline CDR1 and CDR2 sequences are SGHRS and YFSETQ. Trimming took off 4 bases at V and 3 bases at J, with 14 bases between the two ends. There are 15 residues in the CDR3. The whole variable domain, remainder taken from reference TRBV5-1 and TRBJ2-1, is KAGVTQTPRYLIKTRGQQVTLSCSPISGHRSVSWYQQTPGQGLQFLFEYFSETQRNKGNFPGRFSGRQFSNSRSEMNVSTLELGDSALYLCASSEELVDYNEQFFGPGTRLTVL.

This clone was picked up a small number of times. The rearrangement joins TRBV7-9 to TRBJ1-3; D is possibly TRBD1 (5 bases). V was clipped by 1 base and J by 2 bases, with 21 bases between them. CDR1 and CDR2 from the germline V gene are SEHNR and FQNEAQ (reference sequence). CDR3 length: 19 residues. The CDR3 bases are TGTGCCAGCAGCTTAGGTTTCGGCTGGGGCCTTTTTGCTGGAAACACCATATATTTT. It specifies CASSLGFGWGLFAGNTIYF.

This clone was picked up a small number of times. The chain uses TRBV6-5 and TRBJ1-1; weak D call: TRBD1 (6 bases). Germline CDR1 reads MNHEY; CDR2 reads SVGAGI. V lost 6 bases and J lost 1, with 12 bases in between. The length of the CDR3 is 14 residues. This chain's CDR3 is CASRQGLGNTEAFF. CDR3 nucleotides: TGTGCCAGCAGACAGGGCTTAGGGAACACTGAAGCTTTCTTT.

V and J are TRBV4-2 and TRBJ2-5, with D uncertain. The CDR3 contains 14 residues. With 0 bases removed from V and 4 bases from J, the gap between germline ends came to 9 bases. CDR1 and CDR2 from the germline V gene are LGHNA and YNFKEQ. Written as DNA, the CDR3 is TGTGCCAGCAGCCAAGATTCCAGAGGAGAGACCCAGTACTTC. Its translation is CASSQDSRGETQYF.

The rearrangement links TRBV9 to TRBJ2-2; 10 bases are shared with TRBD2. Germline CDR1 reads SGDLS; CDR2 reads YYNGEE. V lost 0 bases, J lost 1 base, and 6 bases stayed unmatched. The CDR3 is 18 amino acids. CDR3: CASSVVLAGDLNTGELFF. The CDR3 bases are TGTGCCAGCAGCGTAGTCCTAGCGGGGGACTTGAACACCGGGGAGCTGTTTTTT.

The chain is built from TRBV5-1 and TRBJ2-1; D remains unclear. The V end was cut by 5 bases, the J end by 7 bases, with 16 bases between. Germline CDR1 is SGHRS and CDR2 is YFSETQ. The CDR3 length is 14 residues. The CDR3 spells CASSKFLDSNEQFF. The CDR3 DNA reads TGCGCCAGCAGTAAGTTCCTAGACTCTAATGAGCAGTTCTTC. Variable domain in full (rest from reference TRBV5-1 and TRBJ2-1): KAGVTQTPRYLIKTRGQQVTLSCSPISGHRSVSWYQQTPGQGLQFLFEYFSETQRNKGNFPGRFSGRQFSNSRSEMNVSTLELGDSALYLCASSKFLDSNEQFFGPGTRLTVL.

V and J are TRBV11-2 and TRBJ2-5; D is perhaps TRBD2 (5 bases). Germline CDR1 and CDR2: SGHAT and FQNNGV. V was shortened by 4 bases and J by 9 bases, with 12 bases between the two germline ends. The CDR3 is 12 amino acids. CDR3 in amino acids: CASSSPVGAQYF. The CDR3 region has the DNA TGTGCCAGCAGCTCCCCGGTCGGGGCCCAGTACTTC. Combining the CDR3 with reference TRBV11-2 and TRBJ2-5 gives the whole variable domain EAGVAQSPRYKIIEKRQSVAFWCNPISGHATLYWYQQILGQGPKLLIQFQNNGVVDDSQLPKDRFSAERLKGVDSTLKIQPAKLEDSAVYLCASSSPVGAQYFGPGTRLLVL.

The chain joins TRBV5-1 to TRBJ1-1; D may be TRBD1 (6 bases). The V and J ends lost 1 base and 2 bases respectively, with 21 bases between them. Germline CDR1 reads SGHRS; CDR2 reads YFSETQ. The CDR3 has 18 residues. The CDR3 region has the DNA TGCGCCAGCAGCTTGAGGCCTACAGGGTACGAGGGAAACACTGAAGCTTTCTTT. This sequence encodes CASSLRPTGYEGNTEAFF.

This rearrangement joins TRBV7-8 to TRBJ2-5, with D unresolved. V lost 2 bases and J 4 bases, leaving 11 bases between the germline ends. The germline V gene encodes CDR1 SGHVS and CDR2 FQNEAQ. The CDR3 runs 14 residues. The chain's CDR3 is CASSLPYRGETQYF. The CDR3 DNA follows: TGTGCCAGCAGCTTACCCTACCGAGGAGAGACCCAGTACTTC.

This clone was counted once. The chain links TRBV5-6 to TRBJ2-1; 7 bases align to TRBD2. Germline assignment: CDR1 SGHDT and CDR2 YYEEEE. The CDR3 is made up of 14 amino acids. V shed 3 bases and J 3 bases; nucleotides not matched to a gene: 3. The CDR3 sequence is CASSSRGSYNEQFF. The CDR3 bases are TGTGCCAGCAGCTCTCGCGGGAGCTACAATGAGCAGTTCTTC.

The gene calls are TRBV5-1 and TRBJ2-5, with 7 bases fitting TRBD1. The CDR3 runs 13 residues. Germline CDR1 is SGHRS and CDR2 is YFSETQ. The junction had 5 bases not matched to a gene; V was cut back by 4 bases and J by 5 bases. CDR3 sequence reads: CASSRNRGETQYF. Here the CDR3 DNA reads TGCGCCAGCAGCCGGAACAGGGGCGAGACCCAGTACTTC.

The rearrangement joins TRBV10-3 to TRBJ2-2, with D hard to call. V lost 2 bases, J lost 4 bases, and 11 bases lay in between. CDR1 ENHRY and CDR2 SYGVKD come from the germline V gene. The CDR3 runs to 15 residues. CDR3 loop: CAISEINRSTGELFF. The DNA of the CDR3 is TGTGCCATCAGTGAGATCAACAGAAGCACCGGGGAGCTGTTTTTT.

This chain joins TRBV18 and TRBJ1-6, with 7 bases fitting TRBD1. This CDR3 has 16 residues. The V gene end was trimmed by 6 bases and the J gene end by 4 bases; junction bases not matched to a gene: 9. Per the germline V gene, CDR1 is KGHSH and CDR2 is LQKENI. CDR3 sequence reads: CASSQRTGSYNSPLHF. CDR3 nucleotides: TGTGCCAGCTCCCAGCGGACAGGATCTTATAATTCACCCCTCCACTTT.

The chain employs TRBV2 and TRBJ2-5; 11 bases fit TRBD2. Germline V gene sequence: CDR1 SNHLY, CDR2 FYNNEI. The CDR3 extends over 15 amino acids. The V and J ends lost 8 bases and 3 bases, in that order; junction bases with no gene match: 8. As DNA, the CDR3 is TGTGCCAGCGGGAGTAGCGGGAGGGAGAAAGAGACCCAGTACTTC. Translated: CASGSSGREKETQYF.

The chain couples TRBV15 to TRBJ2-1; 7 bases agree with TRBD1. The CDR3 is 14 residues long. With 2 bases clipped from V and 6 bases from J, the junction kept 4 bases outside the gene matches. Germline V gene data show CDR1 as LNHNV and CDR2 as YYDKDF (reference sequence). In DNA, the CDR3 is TGTGCCACCAGCAGATTCTCAGGGGGCAATGAGCAGTTCTTC. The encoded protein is CATSRFSGGNEQFF. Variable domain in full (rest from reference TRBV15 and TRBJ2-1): DAMVIQNPRYQVTQFGKPVTLSCSQTLNHNVMYWYQQKSSQAPKLLFHYYDKDFNNEADTPDNFQSRRPNTSFCFLDIRSPGLGDTAMYLCATSRFSGGNEQFFGPGTRLTVL.

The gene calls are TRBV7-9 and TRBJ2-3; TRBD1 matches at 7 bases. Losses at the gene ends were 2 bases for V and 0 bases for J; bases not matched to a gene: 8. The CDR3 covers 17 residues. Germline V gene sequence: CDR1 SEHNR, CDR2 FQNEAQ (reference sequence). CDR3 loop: CASSLLLTGYSTDTQYF. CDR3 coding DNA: TGTGCCAGCAGCTTACTCCTGACAGGGTATAGCACAGATACGCAGTATTTT.

CDR3 loop: CASSTGQGAYEQYF. The DNA of the CDR3 is TGTGCCAGCAGCACCGGACAGGGGGCCTACGAGCAGTACTTC. The rearrangement joins TRBV9 to TRBJ2-7, with TRBD1 matching 10 bases. Germline assignment: CDR1 SGDLS and CDR2 YYNGEE. J lost 2 bases, V lost 4 bases, and 3 bases had no gene match. The CDR3 has 14 residues.